These T cell receptor beta chains were read from a single sample in a study of shared clonotypes between healthy human individuals. TCRdb's copy holds only in-frame clones and misses some; the assay was immunoSEQ multiplex PCR. The table shows 2 million or so clones, with roughly 96% occurring only once. The source material was naive CD4+ T cells sorted from blood. The receptors were sampled from a man between 18 and 35 years old in good health. The CDR3 runs from the conserved cysteine through the conserved F or W.

j_call v_call cdr3_aa
TRBJ2-7 TRBV6-5 CASSPTGAYEQYF
TRBJ1-3 TRBV10-3 CAISGTDSGNTIYF
TRBJ1-4 TRBV27 CASSLSVERKLFF
TRBJ1-1 TRBV10-3 CAITMTDLQTEAFF
TRBJ2-5 TRBV28 CASSFGREETQYF
TRBJ1-5 TRBV7-2 CASSSSGTKNQPQHF
TRBJ1-2 TRBV10-3 CAISGFPGQGGNYGYTF
TRBJ2-2 TRBV10-3 CAINRGQIDAGELFF
TRBJ2-3 TRBV5-4 CASSTGGARTDTQYF
TRBJ2-3 TRBV7-7 CASSQNRGTDTQYF
TRBJ2-2 TRBV5-1 CASSRGPGGELFF
TRBJ2-3 TRBV7-9 CASRRDSQSPPDTQYF
TRBJ2-3 TRBV7-9 CASSLTQGTDTQYF
TRBJ2-5 TRBV10-3 CAISGGSQETQYF
TRBJ1-5 TRBV6-1 CASSSGPYSNQPQHF
TRBJ1-2 TRBV10-3 CAISDSVGFGYTF
TRBJ1-1 TRBV6-1 CASRVLEGNTEAFF
TRBJ2-3 TRBV11-2 CASSLGGTAAGTDTQYF
TRBJ2-7 TRBV6-6 CASSYGTGTATYEQYF
TRBJ1-5 TRBV7-7 CASSLVMEPQHF
TRBJ2-7 TRBV7-2 CASSLVTGGLEQYF
TRBJ2-1 TRBV30 CAWSVGLAGHNEQFF
TRBJ1-5 TRBV9 CASSVGQSNQPQHF
TRBJ1-1 TRBV7-2 CASSLSGTGGNTEAFF
TRBJ2-7 TRBV7-2 CASSLAAGGYEQYF
TRBJ2-5 TRBV6-1 CASRWGKETQYF
TRBJ1-2 TRBV5-6 CASSWDSGTGGYGGYTF
TRBJ1-2 TRBV4-1 CASRGGGYGYTF
TRBJ2-7 TRBV30 CACLALPQYF
TRBJ2-7 TRBV6-6 CASSYGTGQFSYEQYF
TRBJ1-5 TRBV5-1 CASSTQGDQPQHF
TRBJ1-5 TRBV5-1 CASSLDSGSGQPQHF
TRBJ1-5 TRBV7-8 CASSSMRPPRESNQPQHF
TRBJ1-1 TRBV18 CASFGQGLEAFF
TRBJ1-1 TRBV5-1 CASSLWGSLNTEAFF
TRBJ1-4 TRBV6-1 CASSQGAYEKLFF
TRBJ1-3 TRBV9 CASSPEGPQKSNTIYF
TRBJ2-7 TRBV29-1 CSVSWGPNEQYF
TRBJ2-7 TRBV11-2 CASSPIYMRGSYEQYF
TRBJ2-7 TRBV6-5 CASTRLAGNYEQYF
TRBJ1-1 TRBV25-1 CASKGSGGHTEAFF
TRBJ2-2 TRBV6-5 CASKERNTGELFF
TRBJ1-4 TRBV30 CAWSVLGTANEKLFF
TRBJ2-7 TRBV28 CASSPGDRLSYEQYF
TRBJ1-1 TRBV10-1 CASSEKAQNTEAFF
TRBJ1-3 TRBV6-5 CASSYSVGNTIYF
TRBJ2-5 TRBV10-2 CASIGLAGSRETQYF
TRBJ1-2 TRBV7-9 CASSLGTGDYGYTF
TRBJ2-6 TRBV7-9 CASSSPGAGANVLTF
TRBJ2-3 TRBV15 CATSRERGGTDTQYF
TRBJ2-5 TRBV18 CASSPTSGQETQYF
TRBJ2-5 TRBV30 CACRGAETQYF
TRBJ1-4 TRBV4-1 CASSHPGQGSEKLFF
TRBJ2-7 TRBV7-9 CASSRNGQPGDEQYF
TRBJ2-2 TRBV6-6 CASRKQGGSTGELFF
TRBJ1-2 TRBV7-2 CASSKGQGVPAAGYTF
TRBJ1-1 TRBV27 CASSLTPRHRDTEAFF
TRBJ2-5 TRBV9 CASSVAISGGQETQYF
TRBJ2-7 TRBV27 CASSATGDGSYEQYF